This T cell receptor (beta chain) was identified during a study of regulatory T cells in long-lasting Graves disease (dated by TCRdb to the early 2020s). Study-level background: Persistent Graves' disease was defined as persistently positive TSH receptor autoantibodies together with antithyroid drug treatment for over 5 years. The study was registered as a clinical trial and conducted in China. Persistent Graves' disease patients were compared with newly diagnosed Graves' disease patients by peripheral blood TCR sequencing and RNA sequencing. A total of around 35 samples underwent TCR sequencing: about 13 from persistent and about 20 from newly diagnosed Graves' disease patients. On average, persistent Graves' disease patients in the clinical cohort had been on antithyroid drugs for eight to twelve years. Study-level results and caveats: Sequencing and analysis were limited to the TCR beta chain. Compared with newly diagnosed patients, persistent Graves' disease patients had lower TCR Shannon entropy and fewer highly expanded clones, which suggests clonal expansion. Peripheral blood alone was examined, since thyroid tissue, which constituted the primary lesion, could not be accessed. More public clonotypes were shared among persistent patients (about 2,800) than among newly diagnosed patients (under 1,000). Persistent disease showed preferential use of TRBV28, TRBJ1-2 and TRBJ2-5, whereas newly diagnosed disease favored TRBV20-1 and TRBJ2-1. The authors noted that the small sample size was a limitation that may lower accuracy.

Libraries were constructed by multiplex PCR. TCRdb shows the sequencer as Illumina HiSeq 4000. To build TCR beta libraries, CDR3 regions were amplified by Arm-PCR using iRepertoire HTBI primers. Before sequencing, the PCR products went through gel purification. The published analysis was carried out like this. Gene usage analysis of CDR3 amino acid clonotypes used the approximately 62 TRBV and 12 to 15 TRBJ segments found across samples. COPE and FqMerger were used to merge filtered high-quality paired reads into contigs. Contigs were aligned with BLAST to IMGT TRBV, TRBD and TRBJ reference genes, and CDR3 was defined per IMGT. Highly expanded clones were defined as clonotypes with a frequency above 0.1%. Shannon entropy was used to measure repertoire diversity, and the Gini coefficient was used to measure V-J evenness. A clonotype was considered public if more than one individual shared it. TCRdb applied fastp at Q25 and MiXCR to the public reads, then kept only in-frame beta chains. Rows with one shared CDR3 protein collapse into an entry with the most common genes and DNA. These V and J calls are TCRdb output, not the study's own analysis. Here the sample has about 460,000 distinct CDR3 sequences; approximately 22% occur a single time. The biggest ten clones account for 13% of the sample.

Turning to this clonotype: The specificity of this receptor is unknown. Per-base qualities were not stored, and no clone one base away is much larger.

This specimen's time point label, per the study, means: persistent/refractory GD, antithyroid drugs over 5 years with positive TRAb. For both TCR sequencing and RNA sequencing, RNA was extracted from PBMCs using TRIzol. The diagnosis of Graves' disease followed American Thyroid Association guidelines. The patients came from an endocrinology department in Xi'an, China. Each patient gave around 9 milliliters of peripheral blood, collected in an EDTA anticoagulant tube. Ficoll Paque Plus density gradient separation was used to isolate PBMCs, and no additional T cell sorting was done. An Agilent 2100 Bioanalyzer and agarose gel were used to assess RNA quality, and a NanoDrop 2000 was used to measure RNA concentration. According to the germline V gene (reference sequence), CDR1 reads SEHNR and CDR2 reads FQNEAQ. V was cut back by 2 bases and J by 7 bases, leaving a gap of 12 bases between them. Measured from the cysteine to the phenylalanine, the CDR3 is 15 residues long. The kept DNA is CDR3 alone, 45 bases in frame from the first base.

The source was peripheral blood mononuclear cells (PBMCs), collected when the disease was refractory, from a patient treated with antithyroid drugs. The sequence is built from TRBV7-9 and TRBJ1-6, and the D gene may be TRBD1, 6 bases matching. The origin of this receptor is a female donor with Graves disease. The bases are TGTGCCAGCAGCTTACAAGGGGGGAAGAATTCACCCCTCCACTTT. The translation is CASSLQGGKNSPLHF.